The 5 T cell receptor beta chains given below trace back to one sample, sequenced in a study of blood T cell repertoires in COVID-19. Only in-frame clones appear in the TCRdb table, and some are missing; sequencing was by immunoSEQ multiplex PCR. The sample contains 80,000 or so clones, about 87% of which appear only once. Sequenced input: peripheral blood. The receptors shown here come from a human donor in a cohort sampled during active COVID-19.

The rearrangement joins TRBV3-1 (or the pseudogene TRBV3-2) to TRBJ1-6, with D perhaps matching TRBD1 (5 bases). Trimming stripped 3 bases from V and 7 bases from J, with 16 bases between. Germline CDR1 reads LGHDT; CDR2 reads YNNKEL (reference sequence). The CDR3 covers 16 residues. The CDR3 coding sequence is TGTGCCAGCAGCCACGCCGACCATCAGGGCAATTCACCCCTCCACTTT. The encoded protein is CASSHADHQGNSPLHF.

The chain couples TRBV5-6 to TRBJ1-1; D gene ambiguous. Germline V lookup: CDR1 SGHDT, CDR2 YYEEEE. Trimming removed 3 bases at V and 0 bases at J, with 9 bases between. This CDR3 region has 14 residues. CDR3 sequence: CASSSPPLNTEAFF. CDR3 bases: TGTGCCAGCAGCTCCCCCCCTTTGAACACTGAAGCTTTCTTT.

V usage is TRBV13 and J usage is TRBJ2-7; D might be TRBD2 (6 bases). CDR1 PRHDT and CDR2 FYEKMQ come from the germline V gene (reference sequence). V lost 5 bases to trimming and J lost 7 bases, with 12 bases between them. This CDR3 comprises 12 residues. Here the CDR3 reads CASSRRGTEQYF. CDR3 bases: TGTGCCAGCAGCCGCCGGGGGACTGAGCAGTACTTC.

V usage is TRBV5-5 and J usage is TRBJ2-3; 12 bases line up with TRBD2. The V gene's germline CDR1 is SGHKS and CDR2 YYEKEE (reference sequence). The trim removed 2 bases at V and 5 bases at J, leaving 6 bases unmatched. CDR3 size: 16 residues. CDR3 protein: CASSFPSGGAGDTQYF. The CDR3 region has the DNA TGTGCCAGCAGCTTTCCTAGCGGGGGGGCAGGAGATACGCAGTATTTT.

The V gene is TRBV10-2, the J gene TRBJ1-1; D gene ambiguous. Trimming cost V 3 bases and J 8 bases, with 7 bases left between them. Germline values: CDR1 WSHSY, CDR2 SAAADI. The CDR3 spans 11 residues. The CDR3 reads CASSDTREAFF. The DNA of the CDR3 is TGCGCCAGCAGTGATACGAGGGAAGCTTTCTTT.